The T cell receptor (beta chain) described here comes from a study of cytomegalovirus exposure and HLA in healthy donors. As for this clone: Its matching antigen is unknown.

Sequencing used immunoSEQ multiplex PCR; TCRdb keeps in-frame clones, though not all of them. The sample yields about 300,000 clones, more than 75% seen once. Findings of the study overall: Later, an analysis found that TCR clusters from the first cohort tended to co-occur in the 95 to 150 validation repertoires. Rarity held for most TCR sequences, but there were some public TCRs that occurred in many donors.

Trimming shortened V by 6 bases and J by 2 bases, and 16 bases separated the two germline ends. Germline V gene lookup returns CDR1 MDHEN and CDR2 SYDVKM. The CDR3 contains 15 residues. The sample consisted of PBMCs. The chain is built from TRBV28 and TRBJ1-2, with D hard to call. The clonotype comes from a woman aged 18 to 35 in good health and CMV-seronegative. The CDR3 DNA sequence: TGTGCCAGCAGCCTCGCGGGCCTACCGAACTATGGCTACACCTTC. This translates into CASSLAGLPNYGYTF.